This is a list of T cell receptor beta chains from one sample in a study of cytomegalovirus exposure and HLA in healthy donors. Method: immunoSEQ multiplex PCR; TCRdb's copy keeps in-frame clones and lacks some. The table lists around 140,000 clones, with around 1.6% in the top ten. Sequenced: PBMCs. These receptor sequences come from a man in his late teens or twenties in good health and CMV-seronegative. CDR3s include the opening cysteine and the closing phenylalanine or tryptophan. Fields, in order: V gene, J gene, D gene, CDR3 protein, CDR3 DNA. The D gene is left open where the match is weak.

V: TRBV5-1; J: TRBJ1-5; D: NA; CDR3: CASSSTVGEQPQHF; DNA: TGCGCCAGCAGCTCGACGGTCGGAGAGCAGCCCCAGCATTTT
V: TRBV7-3; J: TRBJ1-2; D: NA; CDR3: CASSLNPGYGYTF; DNA: TGTGCCAGCAGCTTAAACCCCGGCTATGGCTACACCTTC
V: TRBV28; J: TRBJ2-7; D: NA; CDR3: CASSLHRTVSYEQYF; DNA: TGTGCCAGCAGTTTACACCGGACAGTCTCCTACGAGCAGTACTTC
V: TRBV7-2; J: TRBJ2-7; D: NA; CDR3: CASSGRDSPYEQYF; DNA: TGTGCCAGCAGCGGACGGGACTCCCCCTACGAGCAGTACTTC
V: TRBV7-2; J: TRBJ2-1; D: TRBD2; CDR3: CASSRLAGVGNEQFF; DNA: TGTGCCAGCAGCCGTCTAGCGGGAGTAGGAAATGAGCAGTTCTTC
V: TRBV27; J: TRBJ1-4; D: NA; CDR3: CASRLGAATNEKLFF; DNA: TGTGCCAGCAGACTTGGGGCTGCAACTAATGAAAAACTGTTTTTT
V: TRBV7-9; J: TRBJ1-5; D: NA; CDR3: CASSTGGQPQHF; DNA: TGTGCCAGCAGCACCGGGGGTCAGCCCCAGCATTTT
V: TRBV28; J: TRBJ1-5; D: NA; CDR3: CASELRDQPQHF; DNA: TGTGCCAGCGAATTGAGGGATCAGCCCCAGCATTTT
V: TRBV6-5; J: TRBJ2-2; D: NA; CDR3: CASKRETGELFF; DNA: TGTGCCAGCAAACGGGAGACCGGGGAGCTGTTTTTT
V: TRBV27; J: TRBJ2-7; D: NA; CDR3: CASGTQQYF; DNA: TGTGCCAGTGGGACACAGCAGTACTTC
V: TRBV29-1; J: TRBJ1-5; D: NA; CDR3: CSVGGQDSNQPQHF; DNA: TGCAGCGTCGGGGGGCAGGATAGCAATCAGCCCCAGCATTTT
V: TRBV9; J: TRBJ2-2; D: NA; CDR3: CASSVNLSPTNTGELFF; DNA: TGTGCCAGCAGCGTAAACTTGTCTCCTACGAACACCGGGGAGCTGTTTTTT
V: TRBV11-2; J: TRBJ2-1; D: NA; CDR3: CASSLGGAEEQFF; DNA: TGTGCCAGCAGCTTAGGGGGAGCTGAGGAGCAGTTCTTC
V: TRBV5-5; J: TRBJ1-2; D: NA; CDR3: CASSPGTVYGYTF; DNA: TGTGCCAGCAGCCCCGGGACTGTTTATGGCTACACCTTC
V: TRBV7-2; J: TRBJ1-1; D: NA; CDR3: CASSFQGPEAFF; DNA: TGTGCCAGCAGCTTTCAGGGCCCTGAAGCTTTCTTT
V: TRBV6-1; J: TRBJ2-7; D: NA; CDR3: CGARRNYEQYF; DNA: TGTGGGGCCCGGAGGAACTACGAGCAGTACTTC
V: TRBV6-1; J: TRBJ2-5; D: NA; CDR3: CASSFRQSQETQYF; DNA: TGTGCCAGCAGTTTCCGACAGAGCCAAGAGACCCAGTACTTC
V: TRBV6-6; J: TRBJ2-7; D: TRBD1; CDR3: CASSNRDSPSYEQYF; DNA: TGTGCCAGCAGTAACCGGGACAGTCCTTCCTACGAGCAGTACTTC
V: TRBV28; J: TRBJ1-2; D: NA; CDR3: CASSPSERRPLYGYTF; DNA: TGTGCCAGCAGTCCCTCCGAGAGGAGACCTCTCTATGGCTACACCTTC